One and the same sample provided the 9 T cell receptor beta chains below, sequenced in a study of T cell responses to AZD1222 COVID-19 vaccine. The repertoire was sequenced with immunoSEQ multiplex PCR; TCRdb's copy has only in-frame clones and lacks some. The sample has approximately 180,000 clones; 70% to 90% are singletons. Sample: peripheral blood, taken on day 0 of AZD1222 vaccination. Every receptor here comes from an adult in good health.

The chain joins TRBV9 to TRBJ2-1; 9 bases map to TRBD2. The CDR3 has 13 residues. Trimming at V came to 5 bases and at J to 4 bases, leaving 1 base not matched to a gene. The germline V gene encodes CDR1 SGDLS and CDR2 YYNGEE. The CDR3 DNA follows: TGTGCCAGCAGTAGCGGGGGTTACAATGAGCAGTTCTTC. Its translation: CASSSGGYNEQFF.

The chain joins TRBV5-4 to TRBJ2-7, with no clear D. The V gene's germline CDR1 is SGHNT and CDR2 YYREEE (reference sequence). The V gene lost 4 bases and the J gene lost 6 bases, with 17 bases spanning the gap. CDR3 length: 14 residues. This chain's CDR3 is CASSRPLGKAEQYF. CDR3 coding DNA: TGTGCCAGCAGCCGACCCTTGGGCAAGGCCGAGCAGTACTTC. Full variable domain (outside the CDR3, taken from reference TRBV5-4 and TRBJ2-7): ETGVTQSPTHLIKTRGQQVTLRCSSQSGHNTVSWYQQALGQGPQFIFQYYREEENGRGNFPPRFSGLQFPNYSSELNVNALELDDSALYLCASSRPLGKAEQYFGPGTRLTVT.

The chain couples TRBV9 to TRBJ1-3; D is possibly TRBD1 (5 bases). Germline CDR1 and CDR2: SGDLS and YYNGEE. The V and J ends lost 5 bases and 1 base respectively, with 10 bases between them. This CDR3 has 14 amino acids. The CDR3 bases are TGTGCCAGCAGTGACAGAGAATCTGGAAACACCATATATTTT. This sequence encodes CASSDRESGNTIYF.

The chain's CDR3 is CASSPTGVDEQFF. The CDR3 nucleotides are TGTGCCAGCAGCCCGACAGGGGTGGATGAGCAGTTCTTC. The chain carries TRBV3-1 (or the pseudogene TRBV3-2) and TRBJ2-1; the match to TRBD1 covers 8 bases. V dropped 4 bases and J dropped 8; count of bases not matched to a gene: 4. The CDR3 is made up of 13 amino acids. Germline CDR1 and CDR2: LGHDT and YNNKEL (reference sequence).

This chain joins TRBV10-2 and TRBJ2-7, with D uncertain. There are 13 residues in the CDR3. Germline V gene lookup returns CDR1 WSHSY and CDR2 SAAADI. V lost 0 bases and J lost 7, with 10 bases in between. CDR3 protein: CASSESAGWEQYF. The CDR3, as DNA: TGCGCCAGCAGTGAGTCGGCAGGTTGGGAGCAGTACTTC.

This clone was detected a few times. V is TRBV27 and J is TRBJ2-2, with D perhaps matching TRBD1 or TRBD2 (6 bases each). The germline CDR1 and CDR2 sequences are MNHEY and SMNVEV (reference sequence). V was trimmed by 2 bases and J by 2 bases, leaving 12 bases between them. This CDR3 is built from 16 residues. The CDR3 loop reads CASSLGGGRNTGELFF. The CDR3 DNA reads as TGTGCCAGCAGTTTAGGAGGGGGGAGAAACACCGGGGAGCTGTTTTTT.

The rearrangement joins TRBV9 to TRBJ1-3; D not resolved. The CDR3 contains 16 residues. Germline V CDR1 and CDR2: SGDLS, YYNGEE. V was trimmed by 0 bases and J by 2 bases, leaving 12 bases between them. CDR3 sequence: CASSVAQIPTGNTIYF. The CDR3 DNA is TGTGCCAGCAGCGTAGCCCAGATACCAACTGGAAACACCATATATTTT. Drawing the rest from reference TRBV9 and TRBJ1-3, the complete variable domain is DSGVTQTPKHLITATGQRVTLRCSPRSGDLSVYWYQQSLDQGLQFLIQYYNGEERAKGNILERFSAQQFPDLHSELNLSSLELGDSALYFCASSVAQIPTGNTIYFGEGSWLTVV.

This sequence joins TRBV7-2 and TRBJ2-7; TRBD2 aligns across 8 bases. The ends lost 0 bases at V and 9 bases at J; junction bases unmatched: 10. This CDR3 region has 15 residues. From germline, CDR1 is SGHTA and CDR2 FQGNSA. The DNA for the CDR3 is TGTGCCAGCAGCTTAGCCGGACTAGCAAATACGATGCAGTACTTC. Residues: CASSLAGLANTMQYF.

A single count supports this clone. The gene calls are TRBV6-5 and TRBJ2-7; D remains unclear. Germline V gene lookup returns CDR1 MNHEY and CDR2 SVGAGI. With 6 bases removed from V and 5 bases from J, the gap between germline ends came to 11 bases. CDR3 length equals 12 residues. CDR3 amino acids: CASRGPAHEQYF. CDR3 sequence (DNA): TGTGCCAGCAGAGGACCCGCCCACGAGCAGTACTTC.